The 30 T cell receptor beta chains in this list originate from one sample, sequenced in a study of a mutant IDH1 vaccine in newly diagnosed glioma. These receptors' antigens are unknown. Time point noted: week 11, during vaccination. A 20-mer mutant IDH1 peptide at 300 ug was injected subcutaneously with topical imiquimod. Profiled with immunoSEQ multiplex PCR; TCRdb holds only in-frame clones, not every one. This sample yields tens of thousands of clones, of which 84% are seen a single time; approximately 9.5% belongs to the top ten. Here the sequenced sample was PBMCs, taken from a glioma patient whose treatment included an IDH1 peptide vaccine. These receptors all stem from a woman in her forties or fifties with glioma.

The chain is built from TRBV5-1 and TRBJ2-5; TRBD2 matches at 11 bases. After removal of 0 bases from V and 7 bases from J, the junction contained 5 bases not matched to a gene. Germline V gene data show CDR1 as SGHRS and CDR2 as YFSETQ. The CDR3 runs 15 residues. The CDR3 DNA reads as TGCGCCAGCAGCTTGGTAGCGGGGGGGCCTGGGACCCAGTACTTC. It yields the protein CASSLVAGGPGTQYF.

This clone came up once. The chain employs TRBV5-5 and TRBJ2-2; the match to TRBD1 covers 8 bases. The CDR3 is made up of 19 amino acids. J lost 2 bases, V lost 0 bases, and 12 bases had no gene match. The germline V gene encodes CDR1 SGHKS and CDR2 YYEKEE (reference sequence). This CDR3 is CASSLAPGQANYNTGELFF. CDR3 bases: TGTGCCAGCAGCTTGGCCCCGGGACAGGCCAACTATAACACCGGGGAGCTGTTTTTT. Drawing the rest from reference TRBV5-5 and TRBJ2-2, the complete variable domain is DAGVTQSPTHLIKTRGQQVTLRCSPISGHKSVSWYQQVLGQGPQFIFQYYEKEERGRGNFPDRFSARQFPNYSSELNVNALLLGDSALYLCASSLAPGQANYNTGELFFGEGSRLTVL.

This chain joins TRBV5-1 and TRBJ1-1, with no clear D. In germline, CDR1 is SGHRS, CDR2 YFSETQ. This CDR3 has 18 amino acids. V dropped 1 base and J dropped 1 base, with 20 bases sitting between them. The CDR3 bases are TGCGCCAGCAGCTTGAGTGTAGTTTTTGGCACTTCGAACACTGAAGCTTTCTTT. Amino acid sequence: CASSLSVVFGTSNTEAFF.

The chain joins TRBV7-2 to TRBJ2-1; D gene uncertain. The V end lost 8 bases, the J end lost 1 base, and 12 bases lay between the germline ends. Looked up from germline, CDR1 is SGHTA and CDR2 is FQGNSA. The CDR3 is made up of 14 amino acids. CDR3 in amino acids: CASGRVGSYNEQFF. CDR3 DNA sequence: TGTGCCAGCGGTAGGGTTGGGTCCTACAATGAGCAGTTCTTC.

The chain couples TRBV7-9 to TRBJ2-1, with D possibly being TRBD2 (5 bases). Germline V gene data show CDR1 as SEHNR and CDR2 as FQNEAQ (reference sequence). V was cut by 5 bases and J by 7 bases, with 15 bases left in between. The CDR3 contains 14 residues. DNA for the CDR3: TGTGCCAGCAGCCCCCGGGGTTCTGGGAATGAGCAGTTCTTC. The encoded protein is CASSPRGSGNEQFF.

V and J are TRBV9 and TRBJ2-1; D uncertain. V lost 0 bases to trimming and J lost 0 bases, with 7 bases between them. Germline CDR1 reads SGDLS; CDR2 reads YYNGEE. This CDR3 contains 15 residues. The CDR3, as DNA: TGTGCCAGCAGCGTAGGGACGGGCTCCTACAATGAGCAGTTCTTC. Translated: CASSVGTGSYNEQFF.

The V call is TRBV30, the J call TRBJ1-3, with D tentatively TRBD1 (5 bases). Germline V gene data show CDR1 as GTSNPN and CDR2 as SVGIG (reference sequence). CDR3 size: 11 residues. This chain's CDR3 is CLLGVGNTIYF. The CDR3 DNA is TGTCTTTTGGGGGTAGGAAACACCATATATTTT.

This clone was observed a single time. This sequence joins TRBV6-6 and TRBJ1-3, with D uncertain. CDR3 length: 16 residues. Germline CDR1 MNHNY, CDR2 SVGAGI (reference sequence). V lost 2 bases to trimming and J lost 0 bases, with 11 bases between them. CDR3 coding DNA: TGTGCCAGCAGTTACGATGCGGTAAACTCTGGAAACACCATATATTTT. Its protein product is CASSYDAVNSGNTIYF.

The CDR3 loop is CSVRTGRIDSPLHF. The DNA of the CDR3 is TGCAGCGTGCGTACCGGACGGATCGATTCACCCCTCCACTTT. The gene calls are TRBV29-1 and TRBJ1-6; D is uncertain. The CDR3 covers 14 residues. V was cut by 6 bases and J by 8 bases, with 17 bases left in between. Germline V gene data show CDR1 as SQVTM and CDR2 as ANQGSEA.

Details on this clone: This specimen includes other DNA sequences encoding the same CDR3. J is TRBJ2-3 and V is TRBV7-2; a possible D gene is TRBD1 (5 bases). V was trimmed by 1 base and J by 2 bases, leaving 7 bases between them. Per germline, CDR1 SGHTA and CDR2 FQGNSA. The CDR3 sequence is 14 residues long. CDR3 region: CASSLDRYTDTQYF. DNA of the CDR3: TGTGCCAGCAGCTTAGACAGGTACACAGATACGCAGTATTTT.

This clone was counted a few times. The gene calls are TRBV29-1 and TRBJ1-2; the match to TRBD1 covers 8 bases. J lost 6 bases, V lost 8 bases, and 8 bases had no gene match. The CDR3 has 12 amino acids. The V gene's germline CDR1 is SQVTM and CDR2 ANQGSEA. The CDR3: CSFGGQGNGYTF. CDR3 DNA sequence: TGCAGCTTCGGAGGACAGGGAAATGGCTACACCTTC.

This clone was seen a single time. The chain is built from TRBV5-4 and TRBJ1-2; D might be TRBD1 (5 bases). The V gene lost 2 bases and the J gene lost 1 base, with 12 bases spanning the gap. This CDR3 is built from 15 residues. CDR1 SGHNT and CDR2 YYREEE come from the germline V gene (reference sequence). In nucleotides, the CDR3 is TGTGCCAGCAGCTTAGCAGGGCTAATTAACTATGGCTACACCTTC. It yields the protein CASSLAGLINYGYTF.

The V call is TRBV5-1, the J call TRBJ2-7, with D unresolved. Germline assignment: CDR1 SGHRS and CDR2 YFSETQ. Trimming took off 4 bases at V and 5 bases at J, with 10 bases between the two ends. The length of the CDR3 is 12 residues. The CDR3 DNA reads as TGCGCCAGCAGCCTTCCAAGCAACGAGCAGTACTTC. Amino acids: CASSLPSNEQYF.

This clone was detected only a few times. The chain employs TRBV15 and TRBJ2-1; no clear D gene. Germline CDR1 LNHNV, CDR2 YYDKDF (reference sequence). The CDR3 sequence is 17 residues long. Trimming left V 3 bases short and J 0 bases short, with 15 bases between. The CDR3 here is CATSRSYGLYSYNEQFF. For the CDR3, the DNA is TGTGCCACCAGCAGGAGTTACGGGTTATACTCCTACAATGAGCAGTTCTTC.

This chain links TRBV4-1 with TRBJ2-1; TRBD2 matches 13 bases. V trimming: 7 bases; J trimming: 0 bases; junction bases outside the gene matches: 9. CDR1 and CDR2 from the germline V gene are MGHRA and YSYEKL. The CDR3 is 18 residues long. The CDR3 nucleotides are TGCGCCAGCACCCGGACTAGCGGGGGCGCGAGCTCCTACAATGAGCAGTTCTTC. Its translation is CASTRTSGGASSYNEQFF.

This clone appeared a single time. The chain employs TRBV6-5 and TRBJ2-1; D uncertain. Germline V lookup: CDR1 MNHEY, CDR2 SVGAGI. The CDR3 totals 13 residues. V shed 5 bases and J shed 1 base, with 6 bases lying between them. The DNA of the CDR3 is TGTGCCAGCAGTATGGGTTCCTACAATGAGCAGTTCTTC. Translated, it gives CASSMGSYNEQFF.

The J gene is TRBJ2-7, the V gene TRBV11-2; unclear D gene. The CDR3 has 13 residues. CDR1 is SGHAT and CDR2 is FQNNGV in the germline V gene. Trimming left V 5 bases short and J 2 bases short, with 10 bases between. In DNA, the CDR3 is TGTGCCAGCAGCCCTGACGTCCCCTACGAGCAGTACTTC. Encoded protein: CASSPDVPYEQYF.

In DNA, the CDR3 is TGTGCCATCAGTACTCCTTCGGGAAACACCATATATTTT. Amino acids: CAISTPSGNTIYF. The gene calls are TRBV10-3 and TRBJ1-3; D uncertain. The V and J ends lost 5 bases and 4 bases respectively, with 9 bases between them. The CDR3 runs to 13 residues. Germline V gives CDR1 ENHRY, CDR2 SYGVKD.

This clone was picked up one time. The genes are TRBV7-9 and TRBJ2-2; D is unclear. The CDR3 covers 17 residues. V lost 4 bases, J lost 6 bases, and 21 bases lay in between. CDR1 SEHNR and CDR2 FQNEAQ come from the germline V gene (reference sequence). DNA of the CDR3: TGTGCCAGCAGCTCCCAAGGTGGTGTAATACTCCCCGGGGAGCTGTTTTTT. Protein sequence: CASSSQGGVILPGELFF.

The V gene is TRBV6-1, the J gene TRBJ2-5; 7 nucleotides match TRBD2. Germline assignment: CDR1 MNHNS and CDR2 SASEGT. After removal of 11 bases from V and 2 bases from J, the junction contained 11 bases not matched to a gene. CDR3 length: 14 amino acids. CDR3 loop: CAGEGRLGQETQYF. The CDR3, as DNA: TGTGCCGGGGAGGGAAGACTGGGACAAGAGACCCAGTACTTC.

The CDR3 coding sequence is TGCGCCAGCAGCCAAGTCGAGACAGGCTACGAGCAGTACTTC. It yields the protein CASSQVETGYEQYF. The chain employs TRBV4-1 and TRBJ2-7; tentatively, D is TRBD1 (6 bases). V shed 1 base and J shed 3 bases, with 10 bases lying between them. The germline gives CDR1 MGHRA, CDR2 YSYEKL. This CDR3 has 14 amino acids.

The CDR3 protein is CASSQRRGEGTGELFF. Here the CDR3 DNA reads TGCGCCAGCAGCCAAAGGCGGGGGGAAGGAACCGGGGAGCTGTTTTTT. The rearrangement uses TRBV4-1 and TRBJ2-2, with 8 bases aligning to TRBD2. This CDR3 region has 16 residues. Germline V gives CDR1 MGHRA, CDR2 YSYEKL. The V segment lost 2 bases and the J segment 5 bases; nucleotides outside the gene matches: 7.

The chain is built from TRBV7-8 and TRBJ1-1; a possible D gene is TRBD1 (5 bases). The CDR3 contains 14 residues. V was pared by 4 bases and J by 1 base, with 10 bases between. CDR1 and CDR2 from the germline V gene are SGHVS and FQNEAQ. CDR3 in DNA: TGTGCCAGCAGCTCTCGGGGGGGGAACACTGAAGCTTTCTTT. This encodes CASSSRGGNTEAFF.

CDR3 sequence reads: CASSLAGVVETNEQFF. In DNA, the CDR3 is TGTGCCAGCAGCTTAGCCGGGGTAGTCGAAACCAATGAGCAGTTCTTC. The rearrangement links TRBV7-7 to TRBJ2-1; weak D call: TRBD2 (5 bases). The CDR3 is 16 amino acids. Germline V CDR1 and CDR2: SSHAT, FNYEAQ (reference sequence). V was shortened by 0 bases and J by 6 bases, with 15 bases between the two germline ends.

This sequence joins TRBV7-6 and TRBJ1-2; perhaps TRBD1 as D (5 bases). The length of the CDR3 is 14 residues. Trimming took 4 bases from V and 8 from J, leaving 17 bases between them. CDR1 SGHVS and CDR2 FNYEAQ come from the germline V gene. CDR3 residues: CASSSIGAGEGYTF. DNA for the CDR3: TGTGCCAGCAGCTCAATAGGGGCGGGTGAGGGCTACACCTTC.

The chain combines TRBV5-4 with TRBJ2-5; D is ambiguous. Germline-derived CDR1 and CDR2 are SGHNT and YYREEE (reference sequence). This CDR3 has 13 residues. V was pared by 1 base and J by 3 bases, with 7 bases between. CDR3 sequence reads: CASSLYQEETQYF. The CDR3 coding sequence is TGTGCCAGCAGCTTGTATCAGGAAGAGACCCAGTACTTC.

The chain uses TRBV6-4 and TRBJ1-1, with D perhaps TRBD1 (5 bases). Germline CDR1 is MRHNA and CDR2 is SNTAGT. The V end lost 8 bases, the J end lost 5 bases, and 18 bases lay between the germline ends. The CDR3 is made up of 14 amino acids. In DNA, the CDR3 is TGTGCCAGCGACAGTTCGGGGGGTAGGACTGAAGCTTTCTTT. As protein: CASDSSGGRTEAFF.

This chain's CDR3 is CASSLEASGGQGNEQFF. The CDR3 DNA sequence: TGCGCCAGCAGCTTGGAGGCTAGCGGGGGGCAAGGGAATGAGCAGTTCTTC. This chain joins TRBV5-1 and TRBJ2-1; the match to TRBD2 covers 11 bases. This CDR3 has 17 amino acids. CDR1 SGHRS and CDR2 YFSETQ come from the germline V gene. V gave up 0 bases and J gave up 7 bases; unmatched junction bases: 9.

CDR3 loop: CASSSGLREGAYEQYF. The DNA of the CDR3 is TGTGCCAGCAGTTCGGGACTCCGGGAAGGAGCCTACGAGCAGTACTTC. V and J are TRBV6-5 and TRBJ2-7, with D possibly being TRBD2 (6 bases). This CDR3 region has 16 residues. Germline-derived CDR1 and CDR2 are MNHEY and SVGAGI. Trimming removed 4 bases at V and 2 bases at J, with 18 bases between.

The genes are TRBV9 and TRBJ2-2; possible D gene TRBD2, 6 bases. The CDR3 contains 15 residues. The ends were cut back, 0 bases at V and 3 bases at J, with 9 bases in the middle. From germline, CDR1 is SGDLS and CDR2 YYNGEE. CDR3 amino acids: CASSVDGGHTGELFF. The DNA for the CDR3 is TGTGCCAGCAGCGTAGACGGGGGTCACACCGGGGAGCTGTTTTTT.